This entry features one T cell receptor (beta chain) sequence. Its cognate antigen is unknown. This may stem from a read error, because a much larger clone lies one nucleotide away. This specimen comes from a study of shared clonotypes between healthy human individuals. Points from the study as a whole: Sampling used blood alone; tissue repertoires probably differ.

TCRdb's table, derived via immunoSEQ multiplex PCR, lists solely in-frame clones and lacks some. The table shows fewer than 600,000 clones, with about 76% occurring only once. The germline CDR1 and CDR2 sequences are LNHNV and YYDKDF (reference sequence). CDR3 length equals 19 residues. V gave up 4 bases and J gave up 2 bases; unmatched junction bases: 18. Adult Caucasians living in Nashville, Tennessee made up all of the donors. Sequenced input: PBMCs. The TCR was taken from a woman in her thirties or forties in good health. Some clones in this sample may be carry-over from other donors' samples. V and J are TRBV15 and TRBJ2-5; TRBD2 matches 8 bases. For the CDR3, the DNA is TGTGCCACCAGCAAAGATGTCCCCCTCCCCGGGAGGGCACAAGAGACCCAGTACTTC. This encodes CATSKDVPLPGRAQETQYF.